The clone carrying this TCR beta chain has more than one count but fewer than ten. These data originate in a study of blood T cell repertoires in COVID-19. Study-wide background: COVID-19 samples from acute and convalescent phases originated in the United States, Italy and Spain. Sources were T cells, B-cell-depleted T cells, or PBMCs; the material itself was cDNA or gDNA.

This CDR3 comprises 17 residues. V lost 5 bases to trimming and J lost 0 bases; unmatched junction nucleotides: 6. The V gene's germline CDR1 is MNHEY and CDR2 SVGEGT. As handled by the study authors: Amplifying reference gene primers gave estimates of nucleated cell counts. The protocol was immunoSEQ multiplex PCR, while the TCRdb copy is restricted to in-frame clones and leaves out a portion. That table is the source of V, J and clone size, and D and trimming were worked out from the DNA. This table holds 100,000 or so clones, roughly 96% found once. The clonotype was recovered from a human donor with active COVID-19. The donor label of this sample is uncertain. The sequencing sample was made of peripheral blood. The rearrangement joins TRBV6-2 or TRBV6-3 to TRBJ2-3; 12 bases fit TRBD2. The CDR3 coding sequence is TGTGCCAGCAGTAGGACTAGCGGGAAGACCAGCACAGATACGCAGTATTTT. Protein product: CASSRTSGKTSTDTQYF.